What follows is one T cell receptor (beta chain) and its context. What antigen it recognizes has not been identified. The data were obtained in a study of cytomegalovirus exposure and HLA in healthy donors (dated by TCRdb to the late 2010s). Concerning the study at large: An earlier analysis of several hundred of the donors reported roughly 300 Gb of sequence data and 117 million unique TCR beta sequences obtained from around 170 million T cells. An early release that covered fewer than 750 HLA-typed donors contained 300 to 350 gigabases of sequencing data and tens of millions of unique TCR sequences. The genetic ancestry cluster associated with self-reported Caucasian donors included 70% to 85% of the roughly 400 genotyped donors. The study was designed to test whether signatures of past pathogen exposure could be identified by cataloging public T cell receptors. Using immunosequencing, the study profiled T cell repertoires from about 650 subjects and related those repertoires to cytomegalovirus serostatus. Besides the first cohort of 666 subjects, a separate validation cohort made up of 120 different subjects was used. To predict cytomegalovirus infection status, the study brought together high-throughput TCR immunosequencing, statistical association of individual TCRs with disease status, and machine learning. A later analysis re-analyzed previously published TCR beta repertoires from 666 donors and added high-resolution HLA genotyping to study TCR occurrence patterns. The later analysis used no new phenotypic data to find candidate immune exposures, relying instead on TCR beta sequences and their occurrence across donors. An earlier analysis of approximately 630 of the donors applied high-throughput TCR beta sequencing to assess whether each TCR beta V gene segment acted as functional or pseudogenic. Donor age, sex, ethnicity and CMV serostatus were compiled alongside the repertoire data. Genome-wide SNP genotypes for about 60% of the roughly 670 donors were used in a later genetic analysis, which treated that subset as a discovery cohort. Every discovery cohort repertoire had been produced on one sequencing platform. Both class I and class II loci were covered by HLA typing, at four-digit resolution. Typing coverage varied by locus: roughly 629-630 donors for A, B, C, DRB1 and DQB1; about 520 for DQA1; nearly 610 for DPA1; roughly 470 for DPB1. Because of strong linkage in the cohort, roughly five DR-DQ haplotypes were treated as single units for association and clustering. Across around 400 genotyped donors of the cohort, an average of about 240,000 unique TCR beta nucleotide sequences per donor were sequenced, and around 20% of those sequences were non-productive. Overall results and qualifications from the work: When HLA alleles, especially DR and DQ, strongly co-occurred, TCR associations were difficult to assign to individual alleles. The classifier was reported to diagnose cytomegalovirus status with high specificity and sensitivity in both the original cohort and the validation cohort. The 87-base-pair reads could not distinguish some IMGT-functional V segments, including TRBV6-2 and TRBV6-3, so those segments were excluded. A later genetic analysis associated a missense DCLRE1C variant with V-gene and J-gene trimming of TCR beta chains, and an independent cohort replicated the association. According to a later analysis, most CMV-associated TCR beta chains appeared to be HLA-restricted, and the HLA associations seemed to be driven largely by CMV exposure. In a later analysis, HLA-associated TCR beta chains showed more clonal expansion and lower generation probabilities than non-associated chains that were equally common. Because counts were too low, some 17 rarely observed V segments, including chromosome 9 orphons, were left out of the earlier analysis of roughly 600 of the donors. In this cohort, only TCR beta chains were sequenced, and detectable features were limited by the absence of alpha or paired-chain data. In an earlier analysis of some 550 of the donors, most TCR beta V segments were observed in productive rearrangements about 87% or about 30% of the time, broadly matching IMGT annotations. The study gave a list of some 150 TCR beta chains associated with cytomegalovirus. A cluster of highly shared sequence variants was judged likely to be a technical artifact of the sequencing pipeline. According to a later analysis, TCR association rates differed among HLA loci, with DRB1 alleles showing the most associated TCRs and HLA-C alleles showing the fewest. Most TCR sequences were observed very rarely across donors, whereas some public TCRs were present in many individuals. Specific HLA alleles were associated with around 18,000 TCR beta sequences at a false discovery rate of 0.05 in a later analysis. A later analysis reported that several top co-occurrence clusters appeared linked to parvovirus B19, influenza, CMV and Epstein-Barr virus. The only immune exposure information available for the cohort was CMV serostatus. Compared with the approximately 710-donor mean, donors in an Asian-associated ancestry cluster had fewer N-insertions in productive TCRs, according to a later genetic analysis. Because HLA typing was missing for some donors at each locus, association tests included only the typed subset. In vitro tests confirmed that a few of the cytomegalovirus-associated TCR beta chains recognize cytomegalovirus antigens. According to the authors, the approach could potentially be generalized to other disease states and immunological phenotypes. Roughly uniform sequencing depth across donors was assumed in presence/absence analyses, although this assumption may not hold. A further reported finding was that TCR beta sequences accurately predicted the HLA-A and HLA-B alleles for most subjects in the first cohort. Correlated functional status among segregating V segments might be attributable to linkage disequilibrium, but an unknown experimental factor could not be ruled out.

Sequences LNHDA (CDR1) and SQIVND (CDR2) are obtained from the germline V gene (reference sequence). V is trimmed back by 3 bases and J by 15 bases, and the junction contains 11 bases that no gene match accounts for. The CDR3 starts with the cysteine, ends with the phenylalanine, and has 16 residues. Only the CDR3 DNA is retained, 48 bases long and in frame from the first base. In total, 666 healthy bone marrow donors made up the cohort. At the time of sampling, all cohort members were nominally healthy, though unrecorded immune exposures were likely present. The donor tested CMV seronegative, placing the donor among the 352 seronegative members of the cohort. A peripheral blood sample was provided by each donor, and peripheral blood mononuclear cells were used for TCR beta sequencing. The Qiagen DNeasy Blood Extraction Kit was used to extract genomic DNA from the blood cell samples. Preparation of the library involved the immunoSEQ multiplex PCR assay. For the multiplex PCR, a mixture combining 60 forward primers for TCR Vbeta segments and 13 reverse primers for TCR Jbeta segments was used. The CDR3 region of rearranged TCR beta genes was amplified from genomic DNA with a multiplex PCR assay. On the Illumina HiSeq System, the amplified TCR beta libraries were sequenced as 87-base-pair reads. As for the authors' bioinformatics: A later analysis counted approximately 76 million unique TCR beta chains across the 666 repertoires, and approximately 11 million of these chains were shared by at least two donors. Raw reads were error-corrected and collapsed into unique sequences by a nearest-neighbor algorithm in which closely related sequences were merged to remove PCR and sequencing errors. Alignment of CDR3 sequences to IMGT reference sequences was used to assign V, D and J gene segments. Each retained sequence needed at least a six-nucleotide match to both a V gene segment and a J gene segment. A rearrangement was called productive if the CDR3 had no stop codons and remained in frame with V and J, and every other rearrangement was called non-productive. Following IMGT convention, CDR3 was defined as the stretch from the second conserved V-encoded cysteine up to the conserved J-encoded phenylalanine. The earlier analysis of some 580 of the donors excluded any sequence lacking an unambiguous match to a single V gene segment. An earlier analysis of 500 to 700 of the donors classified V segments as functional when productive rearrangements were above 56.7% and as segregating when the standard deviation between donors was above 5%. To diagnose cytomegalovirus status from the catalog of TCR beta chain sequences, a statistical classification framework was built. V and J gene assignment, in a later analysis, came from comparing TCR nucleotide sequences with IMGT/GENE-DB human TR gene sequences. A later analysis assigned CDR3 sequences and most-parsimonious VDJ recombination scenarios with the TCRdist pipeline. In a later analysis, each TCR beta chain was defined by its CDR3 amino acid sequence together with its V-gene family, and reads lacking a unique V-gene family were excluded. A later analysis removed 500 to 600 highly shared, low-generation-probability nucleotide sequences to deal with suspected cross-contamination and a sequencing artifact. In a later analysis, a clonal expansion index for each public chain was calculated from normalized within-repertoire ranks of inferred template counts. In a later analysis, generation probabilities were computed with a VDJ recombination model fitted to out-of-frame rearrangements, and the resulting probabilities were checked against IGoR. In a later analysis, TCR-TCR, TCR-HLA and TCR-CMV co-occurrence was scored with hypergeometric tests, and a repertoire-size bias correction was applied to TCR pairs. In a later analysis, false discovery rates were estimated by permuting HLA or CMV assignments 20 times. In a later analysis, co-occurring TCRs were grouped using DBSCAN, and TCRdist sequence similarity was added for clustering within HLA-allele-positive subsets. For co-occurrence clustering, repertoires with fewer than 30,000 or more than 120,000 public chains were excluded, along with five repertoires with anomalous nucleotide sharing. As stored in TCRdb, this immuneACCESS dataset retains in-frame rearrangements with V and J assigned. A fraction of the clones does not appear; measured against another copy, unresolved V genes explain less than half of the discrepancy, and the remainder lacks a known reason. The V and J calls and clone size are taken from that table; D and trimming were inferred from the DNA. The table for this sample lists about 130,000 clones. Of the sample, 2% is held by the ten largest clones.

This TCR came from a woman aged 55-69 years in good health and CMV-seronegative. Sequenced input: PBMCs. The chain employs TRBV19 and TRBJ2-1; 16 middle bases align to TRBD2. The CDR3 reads CASSMRPGLAGGLMFF. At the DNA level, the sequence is TGTGCCAGTAGTATGCGACCGGGACTAGCGGGGGGGCTCATGTTCTTC.